This passage covers 28 T cell receptor beta chains from one sample sequenced in a study of blood T cell repertoires in COVID-19. Here immunoSEQ multiplex PCR was the method, and the copy in TCRdb shows in-frame clones only, minus some. Found here are around 140,000 clones, over 65% of them singletons; the top ten hold around a sixth. Sequencing was performed on peripheral blood. These receptors were obtained from a man between 45 and 60 years old with acute or convalescent COVID-19.

V usage is TRBV5-1 and J usage is TRBJ1-4; D gene uncertain. Germline V gives CDR1 SGHRS, CDR2 YFSETQ. Trimming removed 0 bases at V and 8 bases at J, with 14 bases between. The CDR3 contains 15 residues. CDR3 region: CASSLDMRASEKLFF. Here the CDR3 DNA reads TGCGCCAGCAGCTTGGATATGCGGGCGAGCGAAAAACTGTTTTTT.

The gene calls are TRBV7-2 and TRBJ1-1; tentatively, D is TRBD1 (6 bases). The germline V gene encodes CDR1 SGHTA and CDR2 FQGNSA. The CDR3 loop spans 14 amino acids. V lost 3 bases to trimming and J lost 5 bases, with 13 bases between them. The CDR3, as DNA: TGTGCCAGCAGCTTCAAAACGCAGGGGACTGAAGCTTTCTTT. It yields the protein CASSFKTQGTEAFF.

In its sample, this clone was seen a few times. The V call is TRBV6-5, the J call TRBJ1-2; 9 positions match TRBD1. CDR1 MNHEY and CDR2 SVGAGI come from the germline V gene. V lost 4 bases and J lost 4; bases outside the gene matches: 4. The CDR3 loop spans 14 amino acids. The CDR3 is CASSLQGAGYGYTF. In nucleotides, the CDR3 is TGTGCCAGCAGTTTACAGGGGGCGGGCTATGGCTACACCTTC.

The chain carries TRBV27 and TRBJ1-1, with D tentatively TRBD1 (5 bases). Trimming stripped 6 bases from V and 1 base from J, with 12 bases between. There are 14 residues in the CDR3. CDR1 and CDR2 (germline): MNHEY, SMNVEV (reference sequence). DNA of the CDR3: TGTGCCAGCAGCACTCAGGGCGAGAACACTGAAGCTTTCTTT. Protein: CASSTQGENTEAFF.

The chain is built from TRBV7-8 and TRBJ2-1; TRBD1 might be the D (6 bases). In germline, CDR1 is SGHVS, CDR2 FQNEAQ. CDR3 length: 15 amino acids. Trimming took 1 base from V and 3 from J, leaving 10 bases between them. The CDR3 region has the DNA TGTGCCAGCAGCTTAGGAGAGGGACACTACAATGAGCAGTTCTTC. This codes for CASSLGEGHYNEQFF.

V and J are TRBV30 and TRBJ1-6, with D maybe TRBD1 (5 bases). Germline V lookup: CDR1 GTSNPN, CDR2 SVGIG (reference sequence). V lost 0 bases and J 5 bases, leaving 14 bases between the germline ends. This CDR3 region has 16 residues. CDR3 sequence reads: CAWSVSLGGDNSPLHF. CDR3 sequence (DNA): TGTGCCTGGAGTGTATCTCTGGGAGGGGATAATTCACCCCTCCACTTT.

The chain uses TRBV10-1 and TRBJ1-1; D is perhaps TRBD1 (5 bases). Germline assignment: CDR1 WNHNN and CDR2 SYGVQD (reference sequence). The CDR3 has 17 amino acids. Trimming shortened V by 0 bases and J by 0 bases, and 14 bases separated the two germline ends. The CDR3: CASSESAGNIMNTEAFF. The CDR3, as DNA: TGCGCCAGCAGTGAGTCGGCAGGGAACATCATGAACACTGAAGCTTTCTTT.

The chain employs TRBV9 and TRBJ2-5, with 9 bases lining up with TRBD2. Per the germline V gene, CDR1 is SGDLS and CDR2 is YYNGEE. The CDR3 sequence is 15 residues long. V was clipped by 6 bases and J by 3 bases; unmatched bases: 9. The CDR3 here is CASTRSGTSKETQYF. DNA for the CDR3: TGTGCCAGCACCCGTTCGGGGACTAGCAAAGAGACCCAGTACTTC.

This chain links TRBV18 with TRBJ2-7, with 8 bases identical to TRBD1. The V gene's germline CDR1 is KGHSH and CDR2 LQKENI. V lost 3 bases and J lost 5; bases outside the gene matches: 9. CDR3 length: 15 residues. For the CDR3, the DNA is TGTGCCAGCTCACCCAGGACAGGGATGACCCACGAGCAGTACTTC. This sequence encodes CASSPRTGMTHEQYF.

The rearrangement links TRBV4-1 to TRBJ2-5; the D is unclear. Germline V gene sequence: CDR1 MGHRA, CDR2 YSYEKL. This CDR3 is built from 13 residues. V was shortened by 5 bases and J by 3 bases, with 10 bases between the two germline ends. The CDR3 DNA is TGCGCCAGCAGCGCTTCGAGAGAAGAGACCCAGTACTTC. This gives the protein CASSASREETQYF.

The V call is TRBV5-1, the J call TRBJ2-3; weak D call: TRBD2 (6 bases). V was pared by 0 bases and J by 0 bases, with 11 bases between. Germline-derived CDR1 and CDR2 are SGHRS and YFSETQ. This CDR3 spans 16 amino acids. The CDR3 spells CASSLAEGPSTDTQYF. CDR3 sequence (DNA): TGCGCCAGCAGCTTGGCGGAGGGCCCTAGCACAGATACGCAGTATTTT.

This chain joins TRBV30 and TRBJ2-5; possibly TRBD1 for D (5 bases). The CDR3 totals 13 residues. Trimming left V 5 bases short and J 0 bases short, with 10 bases between. The germline CDR1 and CDR2 sequences are GTSNPN and SVGIG (reference sequence). Here the CDR3 reads CAWDQGHQETQYF. The CDR3 DNA sequence: TGTGCCTGGGACCAGGGTCACCAAGAGACCCAGTACTTC.

The chain joins TRBV25-1 to TRBJ1-1, with 12 bases matching TRBD1. With 6 bases clipped from V and 12 bases from J, the junction kept 5 bases outside the gene matches. The CDR3 covers 12 residues. Germline CDR1 reads MGHDK; CDR2 reads SYGVNS. The CDR3, as DNA: TGTGCCAGCAGCGGGACAGGGGGCTTAACTTTCTTT. Translated: CASSGTGGLTFF.

The chain has TRBV6-1 and TRBJ2-2; 8 nucleotides line up with TRBD1. This CDR3 contains 15 residues. V was pared by 3 bases and J by 6 bases, with 6 bases of the junction left unmatched. Germline loops: CDR1 MNHNS, CDR2 SASEGT. The CDR3 sequence is CASSDSGTGPGELFF. The CDR3 DNA follows: TGTGCCAGCAGTGATTCCGGGACAGGCCCCGGGGAGCTGTTTTTT.

This clone has a handful of counts. The chain carries TRBV5-4 and TRBJ1-2, with TRBD1 matching over 12 bases. Trimming took 3 bases from V and 8 from J; bases not matched to a gene: 20. Germline CDR1 SGHNT, CDR2 YYREEE (reference sequence). The length of the CDR3 is 19 residues. In DNA form, the CDR3 reads TGTGCCAGCAGCTCGGGAGGGACAGGGGGCGCGGGTCCTATGGGAGGCTACACCTTC. It encodes CASSSGGTGGAGPMGGYTF.

This clone was counted ten times or more. This chain uses TRBV6-1 with TRBJ2-3; 11 nucleotides align to TRBD2. The V gene's germline CDR1 is MNHNS and CDR2 SASEGT. The CDR3 loop spans 16 amino acids. With V trimmed by 4 bases and J by 5 bases, 8 bases remained unmatched. For the CDR3, the DNA is TGTGCCAGCAGTGCGACAATAGCGGGGGGGCAAGATACGCAGTATTTT. Translated, it gives CASSATIAGGQDTQYF.

The chain recombines TRBV29-1 with TRBJ2-7, with TRBD2 matching over 7 bases. Germline CDR1 and CDR2: SQVTM and ANQGSEA. After removal of 0 bases from V and 3 bases from J, the junction contained 8 bases not matched to a gene. This CDR3 has 15 residues. DNA for the CDR3: TGCAGCGTTGAAGACCCAGCGGGGACCGACTACGAGCAGTACTTC. It encodes CSVEDPAGTDYEQYF.

This clone has just one count. The chain carries TRBV5-8 and TRBJ1-2; no clear D gene. Looked up from germline, CDR1 is SGHTS and CDR2 is YDEGEE. The CDR3 spans 13 residues. V lost 0 bases and J lost 3, with 6 bases in between. The CDR3 region is CASSLAPYYGYTF. The CDR3 DNA sequence: TGTGCCAGCAGCTTGGCCCCCTACTATGGCTACACCTTC.

This chain uses TRBV3-1 (or the pseudogene TRBV3-2) with TRBJ1-1, with D perhaps matching TRBD1 (6 bases). The CDR3 runs 15 residues. V shed 0 bases and J shed 2 bases, with 10 bases lying between them. Germline V gene lookup returns CDR1 LGHDT and CDR2 YNNKEL (reference sequence). CDR3 loop: CASSQEGGANTEAFF. The CDR3 nucleotides are TGTGCCAGCAGCCAAGAAGGGGGGGCTAACACTGAAGCTTTCTTT.

This clone was recorded at least ten times. The genes are TRBV10-2 and TRBJ1-1; D might be TRBD1 (5 bases). The germline V gene encodes CDR1 WSHSY and CDR2 SAAADI. The CDR3 sequence is 14 residues long. V was cut by 8 bases and J by 3 bases, with 16 bases left in between. CDR3 region: CASSAGSGYTEAFF. CDR3 sequence (DNA): TGCGCCAGCTCAGCAGGGTCGGGTTACACTGAAGCTTTCTTT.

V usage is TRBV29-1 and J usage is TRBJ2-2, with 10 bases identical to TRBD2. Germline V gene lookup returns CDR1 SQVTM and CDR2 ANQGSEA. Losses at the gene ends were 7 bases for V and 4 bases for J; bases not matched to a gene: 9. This CDR3 comprises 15 residues. CDR3 in DNA: TGCAGCGCCGTATTAATAGCGGGGGGCACCGGGGAGCTGTTTTTT. Encoded protein: CSAVLIAGGTGELFF.

The CDR3 DNA sequence: TGTGCCAGCAATCCAGGGTGGATACTCACAGATACGCAGTATTTT. It specifies CASNPGWILTDTQYF. This sequence joins TRBV6-5 and TRBJ2-3; D possibly corresponds to TRBD1 (5 bases). The CDR3 is 15 residues long. V lost 7 bases, J lost 2 bases, and 16 bases lay in between. Germline V lookup: CDR1 MNHEY, CDR2 SVGAGI.

V is TRBV28 and J is TRBJ2-1, with 7 bases fitting TRBD1. The CDR3 runs 16 residues. J gave up 7 bases and V 3 bases, and 12 bases lay outside the gene matches. From germline, CDR1 is MDHEN and CDR2 SYDVKM. In DNA, the CDR3 is TGTGCCAGCAGTTTCTTTGCCGGGACAGCAGGAAATGAGCAGTTCTTC. Its translation is CASSFFAGTAGNEQFF.

V is TRBV12-3 or TRBV12-4 and J is TRBJ2-1; D not certain. V lost 3 bases to trimming and J lost 6 bases, with 6 bases between them. The CDR3 totals 12 residues. The CDR3 nucleotides read TGTGCCAGCAGTTTTAGCCCCAATGAGCAGTTCTTC. Encoded protein: CASSFSPNEQFF.

The genes are TRBV7-2 and TRBJ1-2; TRBD1 is a possible D gene (6 bases). Germline-derived CDR1 and CDR2 are SGHTA and FQGNSA. Between the trimmed V and J ends, which lost 3 bases and 5 bases, there was a span of 10 bases. The CDR3 runs to 13 residues. This chain's CDR3 is CASSFNREYGYTF. The CDR3 DNA is TGTGCCAGCAGCTTTAACAGGGAATATGGCTACACCTTC.

This clone was picked up one time. The rearrangement links TRBV6-5 to TRBJ2-2; the match to TRBD1 covers 8 bases. Unmatched junction bases numbered 6, after V lost 7 bases and J lost 5 bases. The CDR3 runs to 14 residues. Germline values: CDR1 MNHEY, CDR2 SVGAGI. DNA of the CDR3: TGTGCCAGCATAGACAGGGGTCAAACCGGGGAGCTGTTTTTT. Protein product: CASIDRGQTGELFF.

The V and J genes are TRBV2 and TRBJ1-6; TRBD1 might be the D (5 bases). The length of the CDR3 is 13 residues. V was trimmed by 7 bases and J by 13 bases, leaving 17 bases between them. Germline V lookup: CDR1 SNHLY, CDR2 FYNNEI. CDR3 bases: TGTGCCAGCATGGGGCTGTCAGCCCCCCCCCTCCACTTT. It translates to CASMGLSAPPLHF.

The sample holds one count of this clone. J is TRBJ1-1 and V is TRBV7-3, with 8 bases identical to TRBD1. V lost 5 bases, J lost 1 base, and 12 bases stayed unmatched. The CDR3 is made up of 17 amino acids. The V gene's germline CDR1 is SGHTA and CDR2 FQGTGA. CDR3 in amino acids: CASSISGGAIRNTEAFF. DNA for the CDR3: TGTGCCAGCAGCATCTCAGGGGGCGCGATTAGGAACACTGAAGCTTTCTTT.